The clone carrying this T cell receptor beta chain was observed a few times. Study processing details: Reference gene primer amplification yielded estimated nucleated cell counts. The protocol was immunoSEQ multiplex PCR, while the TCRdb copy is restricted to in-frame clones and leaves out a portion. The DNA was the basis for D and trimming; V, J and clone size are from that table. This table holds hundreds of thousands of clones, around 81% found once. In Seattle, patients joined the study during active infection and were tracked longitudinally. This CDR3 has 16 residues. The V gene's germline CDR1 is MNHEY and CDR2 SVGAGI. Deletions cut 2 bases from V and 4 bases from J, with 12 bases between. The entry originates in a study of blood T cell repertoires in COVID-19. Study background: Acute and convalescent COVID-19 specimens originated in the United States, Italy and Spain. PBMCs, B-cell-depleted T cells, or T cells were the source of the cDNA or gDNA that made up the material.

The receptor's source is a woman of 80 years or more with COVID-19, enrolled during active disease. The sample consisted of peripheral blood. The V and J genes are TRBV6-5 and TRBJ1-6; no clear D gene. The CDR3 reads CASSYGQAPYNSPLHF. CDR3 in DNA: TGTGCCAGCAGTTACGGGCAGGCCCCTTATAATTCACCCCTCCACTTT.